This T cell receptor beta chain was identified in a study of blood T cell repertoires in COVID-19. Repertoires were generated with immunoSEQ multiplex PCR, while TCRdb's copy carries only in-frame clones and drops some. The top ten hold approximately 2% of the sample, which has 100,000 to 150,000 clones, more than 85% seen once. Enrollment of patients from Seattle took place during active infection, with longitudinal follow-up. V was trimmed by 5 bases and J by 9 bases, leaving 23 bases between them. This CDR3 region has 16 residues. CDR1 is SGHAT and CDR2 is FQNNGV in the germline V gene. This TCR was sampled from a man aged 45 to 65 with COVID-19, enrolled during active disease. V usage is TRBV11-2 and J usage is TRBJ2-1, with D hard to call. The sequenced material came from peripheral blood. The CDR3 region is CASSAPRLWQPGEQFF. CDR3 coding DNA: TGTGCCAGCAGCGCACCCAGACTCTGGCAACCGGGTGAGCAGTTCTTC.